This passage covers 14 T cell receptor beta chains from one sample sequenced in a study of T cells in Graves' hyperthyroidism and ophthalmopathy (dated by TCRdb to between 2018 and 2020). Library preparation was by multiplex PCR. Data came from an Illumina HiSeq 2000. Amplification of TCR beta CDR3 regions was carried out from RNA transcripts. For the first round of RT-PCR on the TCR CDR3, the HTBI primer set was used together with the Qiagen OneStep RT-PCR kit. The public reads were reprocessed in TCRdb via fastp at Q25 and MiXCR, keeping in-frame beta chains. Each record represents a unique CDR3 protein, reported with the most common genes and DNA among its rows. This sample is represented by roughly 500,000 distinct CDR3 sequences; about 45% of them were singletons. The top ten constitute 44% of the sample. The specimen was peripheral blood or thyroid tissue (not recorded which). The receptors here all came from an adult woman with Graves' disease, either hyperthyroidism or ophthalmopathy (not recorded which).

This clonotype was seen repeatedly, ten times or more. The chain couples TRBV29-1 to TRBJ2-5, with TRBD1 identical over 7 bases. Germline CDR1 SQVTM, CDR2 ANQGSEA. The CDR3 is made up of 13 amino acids. The ends lost 6 bases at V and 5 bases at J; junction bases unmatched: 9. Here the CDR3 reads CSVALGGGETQYF. The DNA of the CDR3 is TGCAGCGTGGCTCTAGGGGGCGGTGAGACCCAGTACTTC.

The genes are TRBV5-8 and TRBJ1-5; D call uncertain. The germline V and J ends were trimmed by 5 bases and 3 bases, with 12 bases remaining between them. This CDR3 has 14 residues. The germline V gene encodes CDR1 SGHTS and CDR2 YDEGEE. CDR3 protein: CASSTHGNNQPQHF. In DNA form, the CDR3 reads TGTGCCAGCAGTACTCACGGAAACAATCAGCCCCAGCATTTT.

This sequence joins TRBV5-4 and TRBJ1-2, with a possible D match to TRBD1 (6 bases). Between the trimmed V and J ends, which lost 3 bases and 0 bases, there was a span of 6 bases. Germline lookup yields CDR1 SGHNT and CDR2 YYREEE (reference sequence). This CDR3 spans 13 amino acids. The chain's CDR3 is CASSWTANYGYTF. DNA of the CDR3: TGTGCCAGCAGCTGGACAGCTAACTATGGCTACACCTTC. The complete variable domain, with remaining parts taken from reference TRBV5-4 and TRBJ1-2, reads ETGVTQSPTHLIKTRGQQVTLRCSSQSGHNTVSWYQQALGQGPQFIFQYYREEENGRGNFPPRFSGLQFPNYSSELNVNALELDDSALYLCASSWTANYGYTFGSGTRLTVV.

This clonotype was counted ten times or more. The V and J genes are TRBV7-2 and TRBJ2-5; D remains unclear. Germline CDR1 and CDR2: SGHTA and FQGNSA. This CDR3 is 10 amino acids long. V was shortened by 5 bases and J by 4 bases, with 2 bases between the two germline ends. CDR3 region: CASSRETQYF. As DNA, the CDR3 is TGTGCCAGCAGCAGAGAGACCCAGTACTTC. The full variable domain, completed using reference TRBV7-2 and TRBJ2-5, is GAGVSQSPSNKVTEKGKDVELRCDPISGHTALYWYRQSLGQGLEFLIYFQGNSAPDKSGLPSDRFSAERTGGSVSTLTIQRTQQEDSAVYLCASSRETQYFGPGTRLLVL.

Ten or more counts support this clonotype. The genes are TRBV20-1 and TRBJ2-2; D not certain. Trimming took off 2 bases at V and 3 bases at J, with 4 bases between the two ends. The CDR3 runs 12 residues. CDR1 is DFQATT and CDR2 is SNEGSKA in the germline V gene (reference sequence). CDR3 amino acids: CSARSYTGELFF. CDR3 in DNA: TGCAGTGCTAGATCCTACACCGGGGAGCTGTTTTTT.

This clonotype has only a few counts. Written as DNA, the CDR3 is TGTGCCAGCAGGGTCGCCTACGAGCAGTACTTC. Its translation: CASRVAYEQYF. This chain connects TRBV27 to TRBJ2-7, with D unresolved. Trimming took off 6 bases at V and 2 bases at J, with 5 bases between the two ends. CDR3 size: 11 residues. The germline gives CDR1 MNHEY, CDR2 SMNVEV (reference sequence).

The chain links TRBV28 to TRBJ1-2; 10 positions agree with TRBD1. This CDR3 is built from 16 residues. Germline CDR1 MDHEN, CDR2 SYDVKM. The junction had 11 bases not matched to a gene; V was cut back by 7 bases and J by 3 bases. The DNA of the CDR3 is TGTGCCAGCATTCGCGACCTGGACAGGGGGTACTATGGCTACACCTTC. Amino acids: CASIRDLDRGYYGYTF.

This clonotype was picked up many times. Its ends do not fully match the called genes, so a read error is possible. J is TRBJ2-5 and V is TRBV7-7; D not certain. The CDR3 covers 13 residues. From germline, CDR1 is SSHAT and CDR2 FNYEAQ (reference sequence). CDR3 loop: CASSRAVGETQYF. DNA of the CDR3: TGTGCTAGCAGCCGGGCTGTAGGAGAGACCCAGTACTTC. Based on the CDR3 plus reference TRBV7-7 and TRBJ2-5, the full variable domain is GAGVSQSPRYKVTKRGQDVTLRCDPISSHATLYWYQQALGQGPEFLTYFNYEAQPDKSGLPSDRFSAERPEGSISTLTIQRTEQRDSAMYRCASSRAVGETQYFGPGTRLLVL.

This chain links TRBV28 with TRBJ1-5, with D possibly being TRBD1 (5 bases). The CDR3 spans 13 residues. V shed 4 bases and J shed 3 bases, with 7 bases lying between them. Germline assignment: CDR1 MDHEN and CDR2 SYDVKM. The CDR3 coding sequence is TGTGCCAGCAGTTACAGGCTCAATCAGCCCCAGCATTTT. This sequence encodes CASSYRLNQPQHF.

This clonotype was observed many times. The V call is TRBV7-2, the J call TRBJ1-1; D is ambiguous. The length of the CDR3 is 14 residues. V was pared by 1 base and J by 6 bases, with 12 bases between. CDR1 and CDR2 (germline): SGHTA, FQGNSA. CDR3 coding DNA: TGTGCCAGCAGCTTAGATCGGGAACCCTCTGAAGCTTTCTTT. As protein: CASSLDREPSEAFF.

V gene TRBV7-9 combines with J gene TRBJ1-2; no definite D call. The CDR3 sequence is 14 residues long. Germline assignment: CDR1 SEHNR and CDR2 FQNEAQ (reference sequence). V lost 5 bases and J lost 5, with 15 bases in between. As DNA, the CDR3 is TGTGCCAGCAGCCAGAGCTCCAAGGCTTATGGCTACACCTTC. As protein: CASSQSSKAYGYTF.

This clonotype has ten or more counts. The V and J genes are TRBV7-6 and TRBJ1-2, with 7 bases lining up with TRBD1. This CDR3 has 15 amino acids. Germline V gives CDR1 SGHVS, CDR2 FNYEAQ. V shed 0 bases and J 6 bases; nucleotides not matched to a gene: 7. The CDR3 DNA reads TGTGCCAGCAGCTTAGCCGAAACAGGGGCTCATGGCTACACCTTC. It encodes CASSLAETGAHGYTF. Together with reference TRBV7-6 and TRBJ1-2, the CDR3 gives the full variable domain: GAGVSQSPRYKVTKRGQDVALRCDPISGHVSLYWYRQALGQGPEFLTYFNYEAQQDKSGLPNDRFSAERPEGSISTLTIQRTEQRDSAMYRCASSLAETGAHGYTFGSGTRLTVV.

The table lists this clonotype with a few counts. The rearrangement uses TRBV20-1 and TRBJ1-6; TRBD1 aligns across 10 bases. This CDR3 has 15 amino acids. The V gene's germline CDR1 is DFQATT and CDR2 SNEGSKA (reference sequence). With 1 base clipped from V and 8 bases from J, the junction kept 5 bases outside the gene matches. In DNA form, the CDR3 reads TGCAGTGCTAGAGCCCTCGGGACAGGGGATTCACCCCTCCACTTT. It encodes CSARALGTGDSPLHF.

The CDR3 sequence is CASSFGPDQPQHF. CDR3 nucleotides: TGTGCCAGCAGTTTCGGTCCAGATCAGCCCCAGCATTTT. This chain joins TRBV12-3 or TRBV12-4 and TRBJ1-5; D is unresolved. CDR3 length: 13 residues. Between the trimmed V and J ends, which lost 3 bases and 5 bases, there was a span of 8 bases.